The following is a T cell receptor beta chain sequence with its context. A junction end diverges from the germline sequence, so it may reflect a read error. Each CDR3 protein is one row after TCRdb ran MiXCR on the RT-PCR reads. The table records 650,000 to 800,000 distinct CDR3 sequences, 14% of them present only once. This CDR3 spans 14 amino acids. Per germline, CDR1 MDHEN and CDR2 SYDVKM. This sequence joins TRBV28 and TRBJ2-7; D tentatively reads TRBD1 or TRBD2 (5 bases each). This TCR derives from a female donor in good health, serving as a healthy control. Material for sequencing was memory CD4+ T cells from blood. CDR3 DNA sequence: TGTGCCAGCAGTTTATCCCACGGGACGTGGGGGAACGACTTC. It specifies CASSLSHGTWGNDF.